This entry lists 13 T cell receptor beta chains sequenced from one sample in a study of T cell responses to AZD1222 COVID-19 vaccine. Libraries were prepared by immunoSEQ multiplex PCR; TCRdb keeps only in-frame clonotypes and omits some of them. The sample lists under 200,000 clones, around nine tenths occurring once. This specimen was peripheral blood, taken 28 days after the second dose of the MenACWY control vaccine. The origin of the receptors is an adult who received the MenACWY meningococcal vaccine as a control.

The chain combines TRBV29-1 with TRBJ1-2; unclear D gene. Germline V lookup: CDR1 SQVTM, CDR2 ANQGSEA. CDR3 length: 12 residues. V lost 7 bases, J lost 2 bases, and 11 bases lay in between. For the CDR3, the DNA is TGCAGCGGATTGGGCCCGAACTATGGCTACACCTTC. Its translation is CSGLGPNYGYTF.

The chain uses TRBV6-5 and TRBJ1-1, with TRBD1 matching over 10 bases. Germline V gene sequence: CDR1 MNHEY, CDR2 SVGAGI. The CDR3 loop spans 15 amino acids. Germline trimming cut 1 base from V and 1 base from J; bases unmatched to any gene: 0. In DNA form, the CDR3 reads TGTGCCAGCAGTTACTGGACAGGGGGGAACACTGAAGCTTTCTTT. Translating it yields CASSYWTGGNTEAFF.

This clone was seen only a few times. The rearrangement uses TRBV7-2 and TRBJ1-3; D possibly corresponds to TRBD1 (5 bases). Germline CDR1 reads SGHTA; CDR2 reads FQGNSA. CDR3 length: 16 residues. The ends were cut back, 1 base at V and 5 bases at J, with 15 bases in the middle. CDR3 loop: CASSLGGTGPRNTIYF. CDR3 nucleotides: TGTGCCAGCAGCTTAGGAGGGACCGGTCCTAGAAACACCATATATTTT.

The CDR3 region has the DNA TGTGCCAGCAGCGTGACTAGCGGGAGAAACGAGCAGTACTTC. Protein: CASSVTSGRNEQYF. The chain carries TRBV27 and TRBJ2-7; the match to TRBD2 covers 12 bases. The CDR3 sequence is 14 residues long. V dropped 6 bases and J dropped 5; count of bases not matched to a gene: 5. Per germline, CDR1 MNHEY and CDR2 SMNVEV (reference sequence).

CDR3 protein: CASSDGTSGGGETQYF. In nucleotides, the CDR3 is TGTGCCAGCAGTGACGGGACTAGCGGGGGAGGGGAGACCCAGTACTTC. The V call is TRBV6-4, the J call TRBJ2-5; TRBD2 matches 14 bases. This CDR3 comprises 16 residues. Germline assignment: CDR1 MRHNA and CDR2 SNTAGT. V was clipped by 2 bases and J by 5 bases; unmatched bases: 4.

The CDR3 sequence: CANYRGPSYEQYF. In DNA form, the CDR3 reads TGTGCCAACTACAGGGGCCCCTCCTACGAGCAGTACTTC. The J gene is TRBJ2-7, the V gene TRBV2, with 7 bases matching TRBD1. J gave up 0 bases and V 10 bases, and 6 bases lay outside the gene matches. The CDR3 is made up of 13 amino acids. Per the germline V gene, CDR1 is SNHLY and CDR2 is FYNNEI.

This clone was seen a single time. This chain links TRBV25-1 with TRBJ1-4; 7 positions agree with TRBD1. The germline gives CDR1 MGHDK, CDR2 SYGVNS. The ends lost 1 base at V and 10 bases at J; junction bases unmatched: 9. CDR3 length: 15 amino acids. The CDR3 protein is CASSELGTDTPKLFF. In DNA form, the CDR3 reads TGTGCCAGCAGTGAATTGGGGACAGACACACCAAAACTGTTTTTT. The full variable domain, completed using reference TRBV25-1 and TRBJ1-4, is EADIYQTPRYLVIGTGKKITLECSQTMGHDKMYWYQQDPGMELHLIHYSYGVNSTEKGDLSSESTVSRIRTEHFPLTLESARPSHTSQYLCASSELGTDTPKLFFGSGTQLSVL.

The CDR3 loop reads CASSEVGNQPQHF. In DNA, the CDR3 is TGTGCCAGCAGTGAAGTCGGTAATCAGCCCCAGCATTTT. The V call is TRBV6-1, the J call TRBJ1-5; D gene uncertain. Germline-derived CDR1 and CDR2 are MNHNS and SASEGT. Deletions cut 1 base from V and 4 bases from J, with 5 bases between. The CDR3 is 13 residues long.

V and J are TRBV9 and TRBJ2-1; 7 positions agree with TRBD1. Trimming cost V 0 bases and J 3 bases; bases outside gene matches: 3. There are 15 residues in the CDR3. The germline gives CDR1 SGDLS, CDR2 YYNGEE. CDR3 DNA: TGTGCCAGCAGCGTAGGGGACAGAGACTACAATGAGCAGTTCTTC. The encoded protein is CASSVGDRDYNEQFF.

The V and J genes are TRBV3-1 (or the pseudogene TRBV3-2) and TRBJ2-2; the D is unclear. This CDR3 is built from 15 residues. The V end lost 4 bases, the J end lost 0 bases, and 9 bases lay between the germline ends. Per germline, CDR1 LGHDT and CDR2 YNNKEL (reference sequence). Here the CDR3 DNA reads TGTGCCAGCAGCCGCCTTAATTCGAACACCGGGGAGCTGTTTTTT. It encodes CASSRLNSNTGELFF.

The V gene is TRBV24-1, the J gene TRBJ2-1, with 12 bases matching TRBD2. V was pared by 4 bases and J by 7 bases, with 4 bases of the junction left unmatched. Germline V CDR1 and CDR2: KGHDR, SFDVKD. This CDR3 comprises 15 residues. CDR3 sequence: CATSESTSGRNEQFF. The DNA for the CDR3 is TGTGCCACCAGTGAATCTACTAGCGGGAGGAATGAGCAGTTCTTC.

This clone was seen once. V usage is TRBV14 and J usage is TRBJ2-1; 8 bases align to TRBD2. The CDR3 is made up of 15 amino acids. The V and J ends lost 3 bases and 2 bases, in that order; junction bases with no gene match: 3. Germline V gene lookup returns CDR1 SGHDN and CDR2 FVKESK. This chain's CDR3 is CASSQPGGPYNEQFF. Written as DNA, the CDR3 is TGTGCCAGCAGCCAGCCGGGAGGGCCCTACAATGAGCAGTTCTTC.

This chain connects TRBV2 to TRBJ2-2; D uncertain. The CDR3 runs to 12 residues. V was pared by 7 bases and J by 3 bases, with 6 bases between. The V gene's germline CDR1 is SNHLY and CDR2 FYNNEI. The CDR3 sequence: CASNTDTGELFF. CDR3 bases: TGTGCCAGCAACACAGACACCGGGGAGCTGTTTTTT.